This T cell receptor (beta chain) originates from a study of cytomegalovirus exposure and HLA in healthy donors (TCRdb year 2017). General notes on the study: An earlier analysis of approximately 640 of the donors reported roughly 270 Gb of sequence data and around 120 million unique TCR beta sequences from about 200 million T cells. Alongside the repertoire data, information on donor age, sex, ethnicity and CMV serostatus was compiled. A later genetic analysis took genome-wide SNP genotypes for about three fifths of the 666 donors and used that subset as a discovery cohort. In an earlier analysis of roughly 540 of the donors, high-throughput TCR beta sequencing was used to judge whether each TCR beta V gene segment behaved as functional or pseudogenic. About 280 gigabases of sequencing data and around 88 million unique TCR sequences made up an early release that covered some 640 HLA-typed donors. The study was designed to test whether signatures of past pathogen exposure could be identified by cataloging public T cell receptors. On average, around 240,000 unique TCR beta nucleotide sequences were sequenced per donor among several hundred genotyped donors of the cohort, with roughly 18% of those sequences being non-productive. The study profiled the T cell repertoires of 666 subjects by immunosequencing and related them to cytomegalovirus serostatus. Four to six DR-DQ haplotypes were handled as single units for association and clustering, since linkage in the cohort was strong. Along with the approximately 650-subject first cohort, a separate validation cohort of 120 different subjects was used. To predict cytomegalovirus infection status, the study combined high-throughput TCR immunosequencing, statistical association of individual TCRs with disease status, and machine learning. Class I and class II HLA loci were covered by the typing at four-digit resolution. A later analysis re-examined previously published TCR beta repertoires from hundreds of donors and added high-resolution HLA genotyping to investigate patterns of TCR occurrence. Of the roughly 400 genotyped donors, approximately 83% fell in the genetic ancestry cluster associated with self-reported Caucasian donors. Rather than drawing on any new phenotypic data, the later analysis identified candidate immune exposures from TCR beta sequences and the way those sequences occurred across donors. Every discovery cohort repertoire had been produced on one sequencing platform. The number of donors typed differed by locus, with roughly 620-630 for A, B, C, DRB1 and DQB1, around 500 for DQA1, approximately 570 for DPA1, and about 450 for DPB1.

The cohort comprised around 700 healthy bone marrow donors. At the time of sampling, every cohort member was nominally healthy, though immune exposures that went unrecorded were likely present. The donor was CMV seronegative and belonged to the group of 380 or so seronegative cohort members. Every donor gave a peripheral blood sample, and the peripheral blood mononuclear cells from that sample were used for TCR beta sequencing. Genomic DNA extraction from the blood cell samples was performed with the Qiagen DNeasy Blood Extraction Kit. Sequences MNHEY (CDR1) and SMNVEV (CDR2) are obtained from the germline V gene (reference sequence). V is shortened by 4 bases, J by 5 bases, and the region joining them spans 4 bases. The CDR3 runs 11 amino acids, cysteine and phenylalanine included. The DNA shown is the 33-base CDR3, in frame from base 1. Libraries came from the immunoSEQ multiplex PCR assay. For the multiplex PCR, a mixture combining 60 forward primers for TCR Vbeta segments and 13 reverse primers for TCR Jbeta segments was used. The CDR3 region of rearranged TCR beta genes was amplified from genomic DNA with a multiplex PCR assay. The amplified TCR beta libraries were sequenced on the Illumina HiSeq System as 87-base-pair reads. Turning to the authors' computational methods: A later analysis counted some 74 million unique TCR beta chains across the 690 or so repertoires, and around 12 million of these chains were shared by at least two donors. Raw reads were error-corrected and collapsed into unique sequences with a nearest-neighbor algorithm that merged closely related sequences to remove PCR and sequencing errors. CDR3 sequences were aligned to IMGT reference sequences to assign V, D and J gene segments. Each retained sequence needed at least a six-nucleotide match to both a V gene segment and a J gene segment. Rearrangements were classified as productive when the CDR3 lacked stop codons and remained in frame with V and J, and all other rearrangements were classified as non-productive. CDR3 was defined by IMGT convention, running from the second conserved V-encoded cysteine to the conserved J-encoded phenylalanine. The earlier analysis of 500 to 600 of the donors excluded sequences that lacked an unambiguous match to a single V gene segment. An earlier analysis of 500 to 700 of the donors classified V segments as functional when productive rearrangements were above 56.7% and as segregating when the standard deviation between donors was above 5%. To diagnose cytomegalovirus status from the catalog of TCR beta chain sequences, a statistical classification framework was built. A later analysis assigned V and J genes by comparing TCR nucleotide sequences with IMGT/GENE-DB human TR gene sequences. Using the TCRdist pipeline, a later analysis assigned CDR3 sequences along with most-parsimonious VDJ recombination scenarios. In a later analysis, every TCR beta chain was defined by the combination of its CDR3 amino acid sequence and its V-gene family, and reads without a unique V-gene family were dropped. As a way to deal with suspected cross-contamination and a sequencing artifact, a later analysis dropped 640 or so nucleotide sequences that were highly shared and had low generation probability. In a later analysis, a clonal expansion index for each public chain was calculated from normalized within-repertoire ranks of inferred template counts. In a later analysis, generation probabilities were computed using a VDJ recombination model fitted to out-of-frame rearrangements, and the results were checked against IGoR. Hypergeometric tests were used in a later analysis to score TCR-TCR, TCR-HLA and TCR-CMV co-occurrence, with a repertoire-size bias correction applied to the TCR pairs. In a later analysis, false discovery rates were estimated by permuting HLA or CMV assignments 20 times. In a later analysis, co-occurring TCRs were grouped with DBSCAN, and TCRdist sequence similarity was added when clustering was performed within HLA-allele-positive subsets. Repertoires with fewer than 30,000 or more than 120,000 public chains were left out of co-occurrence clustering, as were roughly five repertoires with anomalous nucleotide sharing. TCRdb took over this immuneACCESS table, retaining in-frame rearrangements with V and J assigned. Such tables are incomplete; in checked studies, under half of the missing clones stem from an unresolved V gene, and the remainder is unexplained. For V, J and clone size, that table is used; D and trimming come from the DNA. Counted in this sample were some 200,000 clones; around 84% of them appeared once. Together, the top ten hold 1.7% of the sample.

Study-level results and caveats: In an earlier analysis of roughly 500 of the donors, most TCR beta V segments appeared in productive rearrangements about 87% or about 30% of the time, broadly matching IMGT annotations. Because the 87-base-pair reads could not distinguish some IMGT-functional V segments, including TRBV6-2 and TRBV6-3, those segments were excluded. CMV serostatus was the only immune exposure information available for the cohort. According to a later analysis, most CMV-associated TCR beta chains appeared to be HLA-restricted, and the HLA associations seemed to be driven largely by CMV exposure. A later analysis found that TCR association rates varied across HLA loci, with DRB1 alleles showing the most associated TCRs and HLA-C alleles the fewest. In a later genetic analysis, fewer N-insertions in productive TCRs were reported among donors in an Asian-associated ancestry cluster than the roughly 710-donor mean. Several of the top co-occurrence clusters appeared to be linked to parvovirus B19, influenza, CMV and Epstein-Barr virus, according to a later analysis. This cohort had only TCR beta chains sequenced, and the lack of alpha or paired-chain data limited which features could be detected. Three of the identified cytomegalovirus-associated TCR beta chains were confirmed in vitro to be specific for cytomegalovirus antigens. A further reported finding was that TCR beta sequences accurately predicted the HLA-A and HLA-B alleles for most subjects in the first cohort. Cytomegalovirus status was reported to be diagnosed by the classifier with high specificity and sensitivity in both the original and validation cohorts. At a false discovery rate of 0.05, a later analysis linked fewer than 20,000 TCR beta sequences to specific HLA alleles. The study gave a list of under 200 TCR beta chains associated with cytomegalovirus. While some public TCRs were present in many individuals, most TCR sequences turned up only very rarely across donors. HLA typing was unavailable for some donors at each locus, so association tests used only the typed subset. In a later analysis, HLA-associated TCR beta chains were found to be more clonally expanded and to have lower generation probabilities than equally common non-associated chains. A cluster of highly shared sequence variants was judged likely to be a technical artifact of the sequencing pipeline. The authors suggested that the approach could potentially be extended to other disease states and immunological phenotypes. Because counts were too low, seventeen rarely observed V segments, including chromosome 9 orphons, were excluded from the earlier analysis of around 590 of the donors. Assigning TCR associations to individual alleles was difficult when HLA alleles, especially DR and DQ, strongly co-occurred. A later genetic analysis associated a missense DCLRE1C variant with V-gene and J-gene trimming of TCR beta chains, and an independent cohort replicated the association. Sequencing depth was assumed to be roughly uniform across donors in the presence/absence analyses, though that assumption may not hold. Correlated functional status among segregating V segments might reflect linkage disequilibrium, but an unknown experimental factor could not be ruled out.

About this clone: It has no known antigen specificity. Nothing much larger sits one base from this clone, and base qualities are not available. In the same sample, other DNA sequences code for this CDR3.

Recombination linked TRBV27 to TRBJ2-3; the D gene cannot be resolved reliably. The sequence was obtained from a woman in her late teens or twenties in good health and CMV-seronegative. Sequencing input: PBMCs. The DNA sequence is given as TGTGCCAGCAGTTCCAGAGATACGCAGTATTTT. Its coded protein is CASSSRDTQYF.